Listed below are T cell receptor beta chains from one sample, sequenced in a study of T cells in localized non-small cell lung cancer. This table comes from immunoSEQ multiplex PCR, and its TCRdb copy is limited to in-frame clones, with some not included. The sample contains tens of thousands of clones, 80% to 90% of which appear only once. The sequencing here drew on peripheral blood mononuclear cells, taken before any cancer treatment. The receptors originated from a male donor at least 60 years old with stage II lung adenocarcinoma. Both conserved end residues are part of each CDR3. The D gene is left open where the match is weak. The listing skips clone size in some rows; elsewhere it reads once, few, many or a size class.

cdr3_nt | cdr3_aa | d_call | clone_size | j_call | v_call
TGTGCCAGCAGCCCGCTGAGAGGGGGGATAGAGACCCAGTACTTC | CASSPLRGGIETQYF | . | . | TRBJ2-5 | TRBV7-3
TGTGCCAGCAGTGAGAGGACAGGGGCCACTGAAGCTTTCTTT | CASSERTGATEAFF | TRBD1 | . | TRBJ1-1 | TRBV25-1
TGTGCCAGCAGCGCCCTCCCGGGACAGGGCTCACAAGAGACCCAGTACTTC | CASSALPGQGSQETQYF | TRBD1 | once | TRBJ2-5 | TRBV7-9
TGTGCCAGCAGCTTTGCGGGACGGAGCACTGAAGCTTTCTTT | CASSFAGRSTEAFF | . | few | TRBJ1-1 | TRBV7-9
TGTGCCAGCACCGGGAAGGCGCTTGGCGGAAACACCATATATTTT | CASTGKALGGNTIYF | . | few | TRBJ1-3 | TRBV6-5
TGTGCCAGCAGACTCAGACAGGGCTTTGTGAACACTGAAGCTTTCTTT | CASRLRQGFVNTEAFF | TRBD1 | . | TRBJ1-1 | TRBV28
TGCGCCAGCAGCCTTATGGGTCGCACAGATACGCAGTATTTT | CASSLMGRTDTQYF | . | . | TRBJ2-3 | TRBV5-1
TGCGCCAGCAGCCAAGGCCTCTCAGCAGGCGAGCAGTACTTC | CASSQGLSAGEQYF | . | . | TRBJ2-7 | TRBV4-3
TGTCTAACAGGGGAGGCTTATTCAAGGGCATACAATGAGCAGTTCTTC | CLTGEAYSRAYNEQFF | . | . | TRBJ2-1 | TRBV28
TGCAGGTCCAAGGGGACCTATGGCTACACCTTC | CRSKGTYGYTF | . | . | TRBJ1-2 | TRBV20-1
TGTGCCAGCACGGAAACAAAATTCTACGAGCAGTACTTC | CASTETKFYEQYF | . | . | TRBJ2-7 | TRBV6-1
TGTGCCAGCAGCCTCTGGGCCCTCCAAGAGACCCAGTACTTC | CASSLWALQETQYF | . | . | TRBJ2-5 | TRBV5-4
TGTGCCAGCTCACCACCAACAGGGGCTACTGGAAACACCATATATTTT | CASSPPTGATGNTIYF | TRBD1 | . | TRBJ1-3 | TRBV18
TGCGCCAGCAGGGCCCCTACTAGCGGGAGTTTGTACGAGCAGTACTTC | CASRAPTSGSLYEQYF | TRBD2 | . | TRBJ2-7 | TRBV10-2
TGTGCCAGCAGCTTGGTCGGAGATACGCAGTATTTT | CASSLVGDTQYF | . | . | TRBJ2-3 | TRBV5-4
TGTGCCAGCTCCCTGAGTTCCGAGCAGTTCTTC | CASSLSSEQFF | . | . | TRBJ2-1 | TRBV18
TGTGCCAGTGTAAACTCGTACAACGGTTTCACTGAAGCTTTCTTT | CASVNSYNGFTEAFF | . | once | TRBJ1-1 | TRBV19
TGTGCCAGCAGCTTGGGGGGCAGACAACATAACTATGGCTACACCTTC | CASSLGGRQHNYGYTF | . | . | TRBJ1-2 | TRBV5-6
TGTGCCAGCAGTGGGGGGCTCGTAGGGAATGAGCAGTTCTTC | CASSGGLVGNEQFF | . | once | TRBJ2-1 | TRBV2
TGTGCCAGCAGCTTAGGACAGGCCTCCTACGAGCAGTACTTC | CASSLGQASYEQYF | . | . | TRBJ2-7 | TRBV11-2
TGTGCCAGCGGGACCTACAATGAGCAGTTCTTC | CASGTYNEQFF | . | . | TRBJ2-1 | TRBV28
TGTGCCAGCAGTTACTCGGAGGCCCGCTACGAGCAGTACTTC | CASSYSEARYEQYF | . | . | TRBJ2-7 | TRBV6-6
TGTGCCAGCAGATCCCCGTCCGGGGAGCTGTTTTTT | CASRSPSGELFF | . | . | TRBJ2-2 | TRBV6-1
TGTGCCAGCTCACCACTGAAGGATTACGAGCAGTACTTC | CASSPLKDYEQYF | . | . | TRBJ2-7 | TRBV18